This is a list of T cell receptor beta chains from one sample in a study of neurological immune-mediated disorders. TCRdb reprocessed the 5' RACE reads with MiXCR, giving one entry per CDR3 protein. The sample holds some 57,000 distinct CDR3 sequences, more than 4% seen once. Sequenced sample: PBMCs. The receptors stem from a woman aged 50 to 65 with multiple sclerosis. Both conserved end residues are part of each CDR3. The D gene is left open where the match is weak. Size values are once, few and many counts, or a class for expanded clones, and some rows have none.

v_call: TRBV5-1; j_call: TRBJ2-2; d_call: -; clone_size: many; cdr3_nt: TGCGCCAGCAGCCCCGGGACGCTAAGCGGGGAGCTGTTTTTT; cdr3_aa: CASSPGTLSGELFF
v_call: TRBV3-1; j_call: TRBJ2-5; d_call: -; clone_size: many; cdr3_nt: TGTGCCAGCAGCCAAGAGGAGATAAGGGGGCAGTACTTC; cdr3_aa: CASSQEEIRGQYF
v_call: TRBV11-2; j_call: TRBJ1-5; d_call: TRBD1; clone_size: many; cdr3_nt: TGTGCCAGCAGCTCGCAGGGGGAACAGCCCCAGCATTTT; cdr3_aa: CASSSQGEQPQHF
v_call: TRBV14; j_call: TRBJ2-1; d_call: -; clone_size: -; cdr3_nt: TGTGCCAGCAGCCAAGATCGGCCTAGCCGGAGCTCCTACAATGAGCAGTTCTTC; cdr3_aa: CASSQDRPSRSSYNEQFF
v_call: TRBV6-6; j_call: TRBJ1-6; d_call: TRBD1; clone_size: many; cdr3_nt: TGTGCCAGCAGTTACTCGCCTAACGGCAGGGGGACCTTT; cdr3_aa: CASSYSPNGRGTF
v_call: TRBV5-5; j_call: TRBJ2-2; d_call: TRBD1; clone_size: many; cdr3_nt: TGTGCCAGCAGCTTGGTTCCGGGACAGGGTGTTTTGGACACCGGGGAGCTGTTTTTT; cdr3_aa: CASSLVPGQGVLDTGELFF
v_call: TRBV5-1; j_call: TRBJ1-4; d_call: TRBD1; clone_size: -; cdr3_nt: TGCGCCAGCAGCCAGGGGGCTACTAATGAAAAACTGTTTTTT; cdr3_aa: CASSQGATNEKLFF
v_call: TRBV5-6; j_call: TRBJ1-1; d_call: -; clone_size: many; cdr3_nt: TGTGCCAGCACCGTGGCTAGGGGCATGAACACTGAAGCTTTCTTT; cdr3_aa: CASTVARGMNTEAFF
v_call: TRBV28; j_call: TRBJ1-1; d_call: TRBD1; clone_size: many; cdr3_nt: TGTGCGACCGTAACAGGGGTCCGCACTGAAGCTTTCTTT; cdr3_aa: CATVTGVRTEAFF
v_call: TRBV6-5; j_call: TRBJ2-1; d_call: -; clone_size: many; cdr3_nt: TGTGCCAGCAAAAGCTCCTACAATGAGCAGTTCTTC; cdr3_aa: CASKSSYNEQFF
v_call: TRBV5-6; j_call: TRBJ2-3; d_call: -; clone_size: many; cdr3_nt: TGTGCCAGCAGCTCCACAGGGACGCTTACAGATACGCAGTATTTT; cdr3_aa: CASSSTGTLTDTQYF
v_call: TRBV29-1; j_call: TRBJ1-1; d_call: TRBD1; clone_size: many; cdr3_nt: TGCAGCGTTGAAGATCGACAGGGCGAAGGAGCTTTCTTT; cdr3_aa: CSVEDRQGEGAFF
v_call: TRBV28; j_call: TRBJ2-3; d_call: -; clone_size: many; cdr3_nt: TGTGCCACGGGGGAACTTATGACGCGAGATACGCAGTATTTT; cdr3_aa: CATGELMTRDTQYF
v_call: TRBV5-1; j_call: TRBJ1-2; d_call: -; clone_size: many; cdr3_nt: TGCGCCAGCAGCACCGGACAAGCCCTCTATGGCTACACCTTC; cdr3_aa: CASSTGQALYGYTF
v_call: TRBV5-5; j_call: TRBJ1-5; d_call: -; clone_size: many; cdr3_nt: TGTGCCAGCAGCCCTCTCCCCTATAGCAATCAGCCCCAGCATTTT; cdr3_aa: CASSPLPYSNQPQHF
v_call: TRBV7-8; j_call: TRBJ2-7; d_call: TRBD1; clone_size: many; cdr3_nt: TGTGCCAGCAGCTTAAAGGGGAGACAGGGAACCTACTACGAGCAGTACTTC; cdr3_aa: CASSLKGRQGTYYEQYF
v_call: TRBV6-5; j_call: TRBJ1-1; d_call: -; clone_size: many; cdr3_nt: TGTGCCAGCAGCCGTACCAGAGGGAACACTGAAGCTTTCTTT; cdr3_aa: CASSRTRGNTEAFF
v_call: TRBV27; j_call: TRBJ1-5; d_call: -; clone_size: -; cdr3_nt: TGTGCCAGCTCGGGTGATAGCAATCAGCCCCAGCATTTT; cdr3_aa: CASSGDSNQPQHF
v_call: TRBV10-2; j_call: TRBJ2-6; d_call: -; clone_size: many; cdr3_nt: TGCGCCAGCAGTGACACAGGGTCTGGGGCCAACGTCCTGACTTTC; cdr3_aa: CASSDTGSGANVLTF
v_call: TRBV3-1; j_call: TRBJ2-2; d_call: -; clone_size: many; cdr3_nt: TGTGCCAGCAGCCAAGTCAGGGAGATTGACGGGGAGCTGTTTTTT; cdr3_aa: CASSQVREIDGELFF
v_call: TRBV12-3/TRBV12-4; j_call: TRBJ2-1; d_call: TRBD2; clone_size: many; cdr3_nt: TGTGCCAGCAGTTCGGCGGGGGGGACATACAATGAGCAGTTCTTC; cdr3_aa: CASSSAGGTYNEQFF
v_call: TRBV20-1; j_call: TRBJ2-3; d_call: -; clone_size: -; cdr3_nt: TGCAGTGCTAGGCACGGGGTAGAGGATACGCAGTATTTT; cdr3_aa: CSARHGVEDTQYF
v_call: TRBV11-2; j_call: TRBJ2-4; d_call: -; clone_size: few; cdr3_nt: TGTGCCAGCAGCTTAGGGTTGCGGAACATTCAGTACTTC; cdr3_aa: CASSLGLRNIQYF